This T cell receptor beta chain was documented in a study of blood T cell repertoires in COVID-19. Across the study: Both acute and convalescent COVID-19 samples were obtained from the United States, Italy and Spain. Nucleic acid was either cDNA or gDNA, and it came from T cells, B-cell-depleted T cells, or PBMCs.

As originally analysed: How many nucleated cells were present was estimated from reference gene primer amplification. This table comes from immunoSEQ multiplex PCR, and its TCRdb copy is limited to in-frame clones, with some not included. That table is the source of V, J and clone size, and D and trimming were worked out from the DNA. Of about 170,000 clones listed, roughly 70% were seen once; the top ten hold about 3%. This receptor was identified in a woman older than 75 with acute or convalescent COVID-19. Specimen: peripheral blood.

CDR3: CASSPPDSVNSPLHF. DNA of the CDR3: TGTGCCAGCAGTCCCCCCGACAGTGTGAATTCACCCCTCCACTTT. The chain uses TRBV28 and TRBJ1-6; tentatively, D is TRBD1 (5 bases). Germline CDR1 reads MDHEN; CDR2 reads SYDVKM. Trimming removed 5 bases from V and 7 bases from J, with 15 bases in between. The CDR3 length is 15 residues.